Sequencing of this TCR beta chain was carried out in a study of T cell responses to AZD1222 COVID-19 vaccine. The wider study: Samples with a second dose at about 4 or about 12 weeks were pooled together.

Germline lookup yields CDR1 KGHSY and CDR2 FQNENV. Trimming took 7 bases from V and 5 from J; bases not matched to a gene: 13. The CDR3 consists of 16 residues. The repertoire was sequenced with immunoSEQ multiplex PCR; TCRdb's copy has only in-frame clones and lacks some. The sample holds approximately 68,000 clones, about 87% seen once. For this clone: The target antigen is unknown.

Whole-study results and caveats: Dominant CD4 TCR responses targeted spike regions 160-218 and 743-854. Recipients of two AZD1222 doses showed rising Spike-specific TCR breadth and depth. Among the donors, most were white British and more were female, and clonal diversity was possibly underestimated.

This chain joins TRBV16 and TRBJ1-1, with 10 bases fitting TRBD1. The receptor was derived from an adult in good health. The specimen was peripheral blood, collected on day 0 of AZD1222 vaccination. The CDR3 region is CASNPRQGAFWTEAFF. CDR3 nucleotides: TGTGCCAGCAACCCTAGACAGGGGGCGTTCTGGACTGAAGCTTTCTTT.